The table lists the clone carrying this T cell receptor beta chain with a few counts. The record originates from a study of cytomegalovirus exposure and HLA in healthy donors. The CDR3 sequence is 14 residues long. V was cut by 0 bases and J by 8 bases, with 14 bases left in between. The germline gives CDR1 SGDLS, CDR2 YYNGEE. 13 Jbeta primers and 60 Vbeta primers were used for the PCR. Method: immunoSEQ multiplex PCR; TCRdb's copy keeps in-frame clones and lacks some. The data hold approximately 22,000 clones, with about 80% observed a single time. The sequence derives from a man between 60 and 75 years old in good health and CMV-seronegative. This sequence joins TRBV9 and TRBJ1-2; no definite D call. The sequenced sample consisted of PBMCs. The CDR3 region has the DNA TGTGCCAGCAGCGTAGAAGATACTCCAGGAGGCTACACCTTC. Protein product: CASSVEDTPGGYTF. Full variable domain (outside the CDR3, taken from reference TRBV9 and TRBJ1-2): DSGVTQTPKHLITATGQRVTLRCSPRSGDLSVYWYQQSLDQGLQFLIQYYNGEERAKGNILERFSAQQFPDLHSELNLSSLELGDSALYFCASSVEDTPGGYTFGSGTRLTVV.